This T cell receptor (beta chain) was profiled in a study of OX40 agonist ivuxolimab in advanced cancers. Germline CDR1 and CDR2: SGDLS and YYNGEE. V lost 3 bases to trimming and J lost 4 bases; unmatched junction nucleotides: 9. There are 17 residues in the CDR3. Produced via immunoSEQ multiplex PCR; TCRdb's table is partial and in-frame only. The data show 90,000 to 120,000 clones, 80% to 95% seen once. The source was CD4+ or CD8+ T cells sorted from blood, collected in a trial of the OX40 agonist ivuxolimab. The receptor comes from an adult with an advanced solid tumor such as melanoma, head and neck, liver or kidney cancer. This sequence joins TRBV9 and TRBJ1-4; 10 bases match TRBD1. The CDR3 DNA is TGTGCCAGCAGCGAACGGGACAGGGGAGGGGGTAATGAAAAACTGTTTTTT. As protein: CASSERDRGGGNEKLFF.